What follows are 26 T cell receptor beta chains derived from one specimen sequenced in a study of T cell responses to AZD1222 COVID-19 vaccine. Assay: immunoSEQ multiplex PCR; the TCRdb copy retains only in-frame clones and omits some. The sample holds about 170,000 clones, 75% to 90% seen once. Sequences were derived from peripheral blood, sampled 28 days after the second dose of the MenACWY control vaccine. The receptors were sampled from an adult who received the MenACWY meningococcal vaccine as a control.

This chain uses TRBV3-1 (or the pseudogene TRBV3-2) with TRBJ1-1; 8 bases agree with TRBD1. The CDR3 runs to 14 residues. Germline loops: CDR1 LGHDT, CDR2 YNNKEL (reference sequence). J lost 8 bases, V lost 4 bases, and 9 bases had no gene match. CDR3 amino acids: CASSLPGQVSEAFF. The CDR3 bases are TGTGCCAGCAGCCTCCCGGGACAGGTCTCCGAAGCTTTCTTT.

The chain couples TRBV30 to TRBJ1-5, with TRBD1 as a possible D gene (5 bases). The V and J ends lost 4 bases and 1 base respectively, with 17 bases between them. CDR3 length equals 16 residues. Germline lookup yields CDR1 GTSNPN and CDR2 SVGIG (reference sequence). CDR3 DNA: TGTGCCTGGACTTTCCCTGGCCGGGGGAGCAATCAGCCCCAGCATTTT. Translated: CAWTFPGRGSNQPQHF.

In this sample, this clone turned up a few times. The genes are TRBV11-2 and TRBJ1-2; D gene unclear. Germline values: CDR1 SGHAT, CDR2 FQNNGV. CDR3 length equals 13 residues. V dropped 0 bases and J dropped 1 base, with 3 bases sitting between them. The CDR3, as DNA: TGTGCCAGCAGCTTAGAGGGTAACTATGGCTACACCTTC. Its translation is CASSLEGNYGYTF.

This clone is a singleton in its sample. The DNA for the CDR3 is TGTGCCAGCAGCCAAGAGTCTTATATCAGCAATGAGCAGTTCTTC. It encodes CASSQESYISNEQFF. The rearrangement uses TRBV14 and TRBJ2-1, with D uncertain. CDR1 is SGHDN, CDR2 FVKESK, per germline. With 0 bases removed from V and 6 bases from J, the gap between germline ends came to 12 bases. This CDR3 contains 15 residues.

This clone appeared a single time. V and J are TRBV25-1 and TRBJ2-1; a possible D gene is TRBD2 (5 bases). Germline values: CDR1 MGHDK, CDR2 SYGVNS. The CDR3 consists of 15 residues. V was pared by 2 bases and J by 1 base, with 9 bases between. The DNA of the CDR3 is TGTGCCAGCAGTGAAGAGGGTTTATCCTACAATGAGCAGTTCTTC. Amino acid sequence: CASSEEGLSYNEQFF.

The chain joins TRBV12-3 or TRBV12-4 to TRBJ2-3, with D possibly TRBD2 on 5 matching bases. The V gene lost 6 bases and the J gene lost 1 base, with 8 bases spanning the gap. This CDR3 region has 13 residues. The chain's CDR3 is CASSPRGTDTQYF. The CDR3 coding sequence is TGTGCCAGCAGCCCGCGGGGCACAGATACGCAGTATTTT.

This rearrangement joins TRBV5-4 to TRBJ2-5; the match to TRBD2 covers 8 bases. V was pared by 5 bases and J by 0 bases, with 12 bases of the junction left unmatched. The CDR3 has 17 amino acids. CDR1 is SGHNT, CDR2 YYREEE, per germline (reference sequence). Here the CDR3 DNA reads TGTGCCAGCAGACCATCTTTAGCGGGAAAGTACCAAGAGACCCAGTACTTC. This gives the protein CASRPSLAGKYQETQYF.

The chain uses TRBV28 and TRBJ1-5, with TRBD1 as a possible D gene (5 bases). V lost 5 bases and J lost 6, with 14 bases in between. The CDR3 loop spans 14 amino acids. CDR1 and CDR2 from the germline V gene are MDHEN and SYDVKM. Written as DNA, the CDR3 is TGTGCCAGCAGTGGCGTCAGGGAAGGTCAGCCCCAGCATTTT. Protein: CASSGVREGQPQHF.

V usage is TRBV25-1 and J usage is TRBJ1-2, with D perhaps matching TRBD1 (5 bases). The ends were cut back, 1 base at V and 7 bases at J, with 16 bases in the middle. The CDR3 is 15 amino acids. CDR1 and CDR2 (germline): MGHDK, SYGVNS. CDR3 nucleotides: TGTGCCAGCAGTGAATTCATATCCAGGGTTTCTGGCTACACCTTC. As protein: CASSEFISRVSGYTF.

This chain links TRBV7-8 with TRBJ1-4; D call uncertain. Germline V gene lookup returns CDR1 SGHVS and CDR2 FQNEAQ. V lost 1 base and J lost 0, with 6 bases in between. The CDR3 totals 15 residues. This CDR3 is CASSLEVPTNEKLFF. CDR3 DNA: TGTGCCAGCAGCTTAGAGGTCCCAACTAATGAAAAACTGTTTTTT.

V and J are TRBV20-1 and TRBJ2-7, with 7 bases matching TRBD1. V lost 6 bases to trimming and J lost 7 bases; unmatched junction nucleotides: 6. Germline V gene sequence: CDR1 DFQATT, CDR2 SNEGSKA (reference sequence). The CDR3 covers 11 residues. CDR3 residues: CSATGVGEQYF. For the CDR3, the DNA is TGCAGTGCAACAGGGGTGGGGGAGCAGTACTTC.

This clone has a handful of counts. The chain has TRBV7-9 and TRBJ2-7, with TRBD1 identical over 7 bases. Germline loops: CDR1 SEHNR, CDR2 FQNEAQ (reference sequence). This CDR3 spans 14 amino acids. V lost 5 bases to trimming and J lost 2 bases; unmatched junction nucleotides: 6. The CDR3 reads CASSPQGSTYEQYF. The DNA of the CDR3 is TGTGCCAGCAGCCCACAGGGGAGCACCTACGAGCAGTACTTC.

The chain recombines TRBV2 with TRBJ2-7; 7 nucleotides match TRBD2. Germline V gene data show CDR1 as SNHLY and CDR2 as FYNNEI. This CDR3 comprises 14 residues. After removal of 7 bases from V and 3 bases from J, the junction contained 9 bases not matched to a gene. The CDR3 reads CASIHGGMVYEQYF. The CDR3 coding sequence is TGTGCCAGCATCCACGGGGGGATGGTCTACGAGCAGTACTTC.

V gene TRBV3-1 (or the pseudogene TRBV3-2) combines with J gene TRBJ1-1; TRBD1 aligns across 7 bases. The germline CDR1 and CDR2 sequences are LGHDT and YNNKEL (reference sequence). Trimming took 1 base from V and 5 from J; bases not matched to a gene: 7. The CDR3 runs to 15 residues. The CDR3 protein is CASSQALTGWTEAFF. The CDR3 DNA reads TGTGCCAGCAGCCAAGCCTTGACAGGGTGGACTGAAGCTTTCTTT.

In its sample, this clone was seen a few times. The CDR3 loop is CAWDSTQIAYNSPLHF. CDR3 DNA: TGTGCCTGGGATTCAACTCAGATCGCCTATAATTCACCCCTCCACTTT. The rearrangement joins TRBV30 to TRBJ1-6; D gene ambiguous. CDR3 size: 16 residues. Germline CDR1 GTSNPN, CDR2 SVGIG (reference sequence). Trimming shortened V by 5 bases and J by 2 bases, and 16 bases separated the two germline ends.

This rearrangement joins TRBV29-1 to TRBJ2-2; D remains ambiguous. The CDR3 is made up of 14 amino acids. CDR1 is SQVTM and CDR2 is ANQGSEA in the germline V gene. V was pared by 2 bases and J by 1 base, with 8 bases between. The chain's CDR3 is CSVEPQKNTGELFF. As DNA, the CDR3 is TGCAGCGTTGAACCACAGAAGAACACCGGGGAGCTGTTTTTT.

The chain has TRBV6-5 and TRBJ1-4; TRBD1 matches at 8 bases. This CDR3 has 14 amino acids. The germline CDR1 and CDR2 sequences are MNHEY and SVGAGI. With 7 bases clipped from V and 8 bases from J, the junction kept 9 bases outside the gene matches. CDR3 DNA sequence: TGTGCCAGCATAAAGGACAGGGCGGAAGAAAAACTGTTTTTT. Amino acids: CASIKDRAEEKLFF.

Here the CDR3 DNA reads TGTGCCAGCAGTTTAAGCGGGCCCAACGAGCAGTACTTC. This codes for CASSLSGPNEQYF. The rearrangement uses TRBV27 and TRBJ2-7; weak D call: TRBD2 (6 bases). This CDR3 has 13 residues. V lost 2 bases and J 5 bases, leaving 10 bases between the germline ends. The germline V gene has CDR1 MNHEY and CDR2 SMNVEV (reference sequence).

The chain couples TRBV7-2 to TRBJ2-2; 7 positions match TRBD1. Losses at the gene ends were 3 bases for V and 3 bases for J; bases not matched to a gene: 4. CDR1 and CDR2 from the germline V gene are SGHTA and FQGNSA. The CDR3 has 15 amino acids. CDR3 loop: CASSFKGGDTGELFF. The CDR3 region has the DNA TGTGCCAGCAGCTTCAAAGGGGGCGACACCGGGGAGCTGTTTTTT.

CDR3 loop: CASSLTVPNEKLFF. In DNA, the CDR3 is TGTGCCAGCAGTCTGACAGTGCCTAATGAAAAACTGTTTTTT. This rearrangement joins TRBV6-5 to TRBJ1-4; possible D gene TRBD1, 5 bases. V was trimmed by 5 bases and J by 3 bases, leaving 10 bases between them. The germline gives CDR1 MNHEY, CDR2 SVGAGI. The CDR3 extends over 14 amino acids.

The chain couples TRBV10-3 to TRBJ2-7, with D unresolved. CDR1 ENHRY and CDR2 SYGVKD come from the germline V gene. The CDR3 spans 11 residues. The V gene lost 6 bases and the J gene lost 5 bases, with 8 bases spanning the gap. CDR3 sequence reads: CAISGGHEQYF. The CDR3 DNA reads TGTGCCATCAGCGGCGGCCACGAGCAGTACTTC.

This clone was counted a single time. The CDR3 bases are TGTGCCAGCAGCTCAGGGAGGGGGTTAGAGACCCAGTACTTC. This translates into CASSSGRGLETQYF. The V and J genes are TRBV11-2 and TRBJ2-5; weak D call: TRBD2 (7 bases). Trimming shortened V by 4 bases and J by 4 bases, and 13 bases separated the two germline ends. Germline CDR1 reads SGHAT; CDR2 reads FQNNGV. The CDR3 has 14 residues.

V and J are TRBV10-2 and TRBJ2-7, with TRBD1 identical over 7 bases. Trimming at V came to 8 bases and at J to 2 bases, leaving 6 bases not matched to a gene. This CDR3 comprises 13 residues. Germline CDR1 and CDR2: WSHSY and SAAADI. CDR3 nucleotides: TGCGCCAGCGGCGGACAGGCAACCTACGAGCAGTACTTC. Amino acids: CASGGQATYEQYF.

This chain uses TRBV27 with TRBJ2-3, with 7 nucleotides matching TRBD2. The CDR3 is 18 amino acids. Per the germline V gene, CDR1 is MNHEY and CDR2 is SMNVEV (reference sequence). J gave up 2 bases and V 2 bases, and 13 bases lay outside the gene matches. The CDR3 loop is CASSLLRVAGLNTDTQYF. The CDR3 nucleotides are TGTGCCAGCAGTTTACTGCGCGTCGCGGGACTAAACACAGATACGCAGTATTTT.

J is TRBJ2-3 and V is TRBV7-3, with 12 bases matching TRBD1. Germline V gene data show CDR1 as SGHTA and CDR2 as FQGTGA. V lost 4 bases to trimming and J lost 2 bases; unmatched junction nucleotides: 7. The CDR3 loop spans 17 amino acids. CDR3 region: CASSSTGTGGNTDTQYF. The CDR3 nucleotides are TGTGCCAGCAGCTCAACCGGGACAGGGGGCAACACAGATACGCAGTATTTT. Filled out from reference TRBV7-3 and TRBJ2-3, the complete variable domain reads GAGVSQTPSNKVTEKGKYVELRCDPISGHTALYWYRQSLGQGPEFLIYFQGTGAADDSGLPNDRFFAVRPEGSVSTLKIQRTERGDSAVYLCASSSTGTGGNTDTQYFGPGTRLTVL.

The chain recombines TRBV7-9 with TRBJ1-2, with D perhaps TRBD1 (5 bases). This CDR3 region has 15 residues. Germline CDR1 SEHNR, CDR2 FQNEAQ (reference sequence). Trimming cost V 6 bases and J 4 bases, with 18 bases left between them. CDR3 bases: TGTGCCAGCAGTCTTACCTTCGGGACTGTCTATGGCTACACCTTC. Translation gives CASSLTFGTVYGYTF.